The next 22 T cell receptor beta chains were all read from a single sample in a study of radiation and T cells in renal cell carcinoma (dated by TCRdb to 2020 to 2021). Library creation used the immunoSEQ multiplex PCR assay. TCRdb stores this immuneACCESS table with in-frame sequences only. Part of the clones is absent; in the studies checked, under half of the shortfall reflects unresolved V genes, and no reason is known for the rest. In all, the sample holds 65,000 to 80,000 clones, and 80% to 90% of those were seen once. The ten most abundant clones make up 20% to 25% of the sample. Explained via the paper, the time point label denotes: blood 2 weeks post-SBRT. This specimen's treatment or condition label, interpreted: 15 Gy SBRT to primary tumor, nephrectomy 4 weeks later. Sequencing used blood, obtained from a patient whose treatment included radiotherapy and nephrectomy. The receptors come from a woman aged 50 to 60 with renal cell carcinoma.

This chain joins TRBV5-6 and TRBJ2-1; either TRBD1 or TRBD2 may fit D (5 bases each). Per the germline V gene, CDR1 is SGHDT and CDR2 is YYEEEE. Trimming stripped 4 bases from V and 9 bases from J, with 23 bases between. CDR3 length: 16 amino acids. The chain's CDR3 is CASSREGDYARGEQFF. CDR3 in DNA: TGTGCCAGCAGCCGCGAGGGCGACTACGCGAGGGGTGAGCAGTTCTTC.

The CDR3: CASSQTGTGGRETQYF. The CDR3 DNA reads as TGTGCCAGCAGCCAGACCGGGACAGGGGGCCGAGAGACCCAGTACTTC. The V call is TRBV4-2, the J call TRBJ2-5; 12 bases line up with TRBD1. Germline CDR1 reads LGHNA; CDR2 reads YNFKEQ. The CDR3 has 16 amino acids. The J segment lost 4 bases and the V segment lost 3 bases, leaving 6 bases of the junction unmatched.

V usage is TRBV30 and J usage is TRBJ2-7; either TRBD1 or TRBD2 may supply D (5 bases each). The germline V gene has CDR1 GTSNPN and CDR2 SVGIG (reference sequence). CDR3 size: 13 residues. V lost 4 bases and J 1 base, leaving 11 bases between the germline ends. CDR3 sequence: CAWMRDRSYEQYF. The CDR3 nucleotides are TGTGCCTGGATGAGGGACCGATCCTACGAGCAGTACTTC.

The rearrangement joins TRBV11-3 to TRBJ2-7; TRBD1 agrees at 9 bases. The V segment lost 5 bases and the J segment 5 bases; nucleotides outside the gene matches: 4. The CDR3 extends over 13 amino acids. Germline lookup yields CDR1 SGHNT and CDR2 YENEEA. The CDR3 region has the DNA TGTGCCAGCAGCCGGGACAGGGCCCACGAGCAGTACTTC. It translates to CASSRDRAHEQYF.

This rearrangement joins TRBV4-1 to TRBJ2-5, with D unresolved. V dropped 6 bases and J dropped 4 bases, with 12 bases sitting between them. This CDR3 comprises 13 residues. Germline V gives CDR1 MGHRA, CDR2 YSYEKL. CDR3 sequence reads: CASSLTWAETQYF. Here the CDR3 DNA reads TGCGCCAGCAGTTTGACCTGGGCAGAGACCCAGTACTTC.

This chain links TRBV5-4 with TRBJ2-1; D may be TRBD2 (6 bases). The CDR3 is 14 residues long. V was trimmed by 2 bases and J by 6 bases, leaving 12 bases between them. Germline CDR1 reads SGHNT; CDR2 reads YYREEE (reference sequence). The CDR3 spells CASSLDTSSNEQFF. CDR3 DNA sequence: TGTGCCAGCAGCTTAGATACTAGCTCCAATGAGCAGTTCTTC. Using reference TRBV5-4 and TRBJ2-1 for the parts outside the CDR3, the full variable domain is ETGVTQSPTHLIKTRGQQVTLRCSSQSGHNTVSWYQQALGQGPQFIFQYYREEENGRGNFPPRFSGLQFPNYSSELNVNALELDDSALYLCASSLDTSSNEQFFGPGTRLTVL.

The chain links TRBV19 to TRBJ1-6, with D maybe TRBD1 (5 bases). The CDR3 has 16 residues. Trimming shortened V by 3 bases and J by 4 bases, and 13 bases separated the two germline ends. In germline, CDR1 is LNHDA, CDR2 SQIVND (reference sequence). The CDR3, as DNA: TGTGCCAGTAGTATTCAGACAGAGGGGTATAATTCACCCCTCCACTTT. This gives the protein CASSIQTEGYNSPLHF.

The chain joins TRBV6-1 to TRBJ1-5; 7 bases map to TRBD1. The ends lost 3 bases at V and 0 bases at J; junction bases unmatched: 8. Germline assignment: CDR1 MNHNS and CDR2 SASEGT. This CDR3 is built from 17 residues. The CDR3 coding sequence is TGTGCCAGCAGTGATAAAGGGACAGTCAATAGCAATCAGCCCCAGCATTTT. This sequence encodes CASSDKGTVNSNQPQHF.

The rearrangement links TRBV5-6 to TRBJ2-7; D remains unclear. The CDR3 extends over 14 amino acids. The germline V gene has CDR1 SGHDT and CDR2 YYEEEE. V shed 0 bases and J shed 0 bases, with 7 bases lying between them. The CDR3 DNA reads TGTGCCAGCAGCTTGGCGGGCAGCTCCTACGAGCAGTACTTC. It translates to CASSLAGSSYEQYF.

The chain couples TRBV21-1 to TRBJ2-7; no DNA check was done on the table's D call, TRBD1. TRBV21-1 is given as a pseudogene. The CDR3 spans 17 residues. The CDR3 DNA reads as TGTGCCAGCAGCAAAGCTCCGAGACCGTACAGGTCCTACGAGCAGTACTTC. This gives the protein CASSKAPRPYRSYEQYF.

The chain has TRBV9 and TRBJ2-3; D might be TRBD2 (5 bases). CDR1 is SGDLS, CDR2 YYNGEE, per germline. This CDR3 is built from 15 residues. Trimming took 3 bases from V and 2 from J, leaving 13 bases between them. The CDR3 sequence is CASSGMGVLTDTQYF. DNA for the CDR3: TGTGCCAGCAGCGGAATGGGAGTACTCACAGATACGCAGTATTTT.

In the case of this clone: The sample carries other DNA sequences with the same CDR3. The chain employs TRBV4-3 and TRBJ1-1; 8 bases fit TRBD1. Losses at the gene ends were 4 bases for V and 0 bases for J; bases not matched to a gene: 4. From germline, CDR1 is LGHNA and CDR2 YSLEER. The CDR3 contains 15 residues. The CDR3 loop reads CASSPRQGMNTEAFF. The CDR3 DNA sequence: TGCGCCAGCAGCCCCCGACAGGGGATGAACACTGAAGCTTTCTTT.

The chain employs TRBV7-2 and TRBJ1-3; 8 bases map to TRBD1. There are 16 residues in the CDR3. Germline loops: CDR1 SGHTA, CDR2 FQGNSA. V was pared by 5 bases and J by 0 bases, with 6 bases of the junction left unmatched. The CDR3 DNA follows: TGTGCCAGCAGCCGGGGACAGGTCGACTCTGGAAACACCATATATTTT. Translating gives CASSRGQVDSGNTIYF.

The chain uses TRBV7-8 and TRBJ1-2, with unresolved D. The CDR3 covers 17 residues. Germline lookup yields CDR1 SGHVS and CDR2 FQNEAQ. Trimming removed 0 bases at V and 0 bases at J, with 14 bases between. The CDR3 bases are TGTGCCAGCAGCTTAGCGTTTGGGGTTGAAGCTAACTATGGCTACACCTTC. The encoded protein is CASSLAFGVEANYGYTF.

There are a few counts of this clone. The chain couples TRBV7-3 to TRBJ1-1, with TRBD1 matching over 7 bases. Trimming took 5 bases from V and 1 from J; bases not matched to a gene: 7. The CDR3 is 15 residues long. CDR1 and CDR2 from the germline V gene are SGHTA and FQGTGA. The CDR3 is CASSPNRGQNTEAFF. The CDR3 DNA follows: TGTGCCAGCAGCCCAAACAGGGGTCAGAACACTGAAGCTTTCTTT.

This chain connects TRBV6-1 to TRBJ1-5, with D hard to call. This CDR3 comprises 14 residues. The germline V gene encodes CDR1 MNHNS and CDR2 SASEGT. V lost 4 bases and J 0 bases, leaving 7 bases between the germline ends. The CDR3 nucleotides are TGTGCCAGCAGTGGCCTGAATAGCAATCAGCCCCAGCATTTT. It is translated as CASSGLNSNQPQHF.

Many counts were recorded for this clone. The chain recombines TRBV25-1 with TRBJ1-1; weak D call: TRBD1 (6 bases). Germline V gives CDR1 MGHDK, CDR2 SYGVNS. The CDR3 runs 14 residues. Trimming removed 6 bases from V and 0 bases from J, with 11 bases in between. The CDR3 bases are TGTGCCAGCAGCCACAGGGCCATGAACACTGAAGCTTTCTTT. This translates into CASSHRAMNTEAFF.

The chain recombines TRBV7-9 with TRBJ1-2, with D uncertain. Deletions cut 0 bases from V and 2 bases from J, with 7 bases between. Germline lookup yields CDR1 SEHNR and CDR2 FQNEAQ (reference sequence). This CDR3 spans 14 amino acids. CDR3 sequence reads: CASSLAELNYGYTF. The CDR3 coding sequence is TGTGCCAGCAGCTTAGCCGAGCTGAACTATGGCTACACCTTC. Based on the CDR3 plus reference TRBV7-9 and TRBJ1-2, the full variable domain is DTGVSQNPRHKITKRGQNVTFRCDPISEHNRLYWYRQTLGQGPEFLTYFQNEAQLEKSRLLSDRFSAERPKGSFSTLEIQRTEQGDSAMYLCASSLAELNYGYTFGSGTRLTVV.

J is TRBJ2-1 and V is TRBV5-6, with no clear D. Germline CDR1 reads SGHDT; CDR2 reads YYEEEE. V was cut by 0 bases and J by 1 base, with 8 bases left in between. CDR3 length: 15 amino acids. DNA for the CDR3: TGTGCCAGCAGCTTGGACTACCAATCCTACAATGAGCAGTTCTTC. Translating it yields CASSLDYQSYNEQFF.

CDR3 loop: CASSFRAGYTDTQYF. CDR3 bases: TGTGCCAGCAGCTTTCGGGCGGGGTACACAGATACGCAGTATTTT. The chain joins TRBV7-2 to TRBJ2-3; possible D gene TRBD2, 6 bases. Germline V gene sequence: CDR1 SGHTA, CDR2 FQGNSA. Deletions cut 3 bases from V and 2 bases from J, with 12 bases between. The CDR3 sequence is 15 residues long.

The chain is built from TRBV5-1 and TRBJ2-5; D call uncertain. The length of the CDR3 is 14 residues. Germline V CDR1 and CDR2: SGHRS, YFSETQ. Trimming took off 2 bases at V and 0 bases at J, with 8 bases between the two ends. For the CDR3, the DNA is TGCGCCAGCAGCTTCGACCAGTACCAAGAGACCCAGTACTTC. Amino acid sequence: CASSFDQYQETQYF.

The chain recombines TRBV28 with TRBJ1-1; D unclear. Per the germline V gene, CDR1 is MDHEN and CDR2 is SYDVKM. With 8 bases removed from V and 5 bases from J, the gap between germline ends came to 15 bases. CDR3 length equals 13 residues. The CDR3 DNA is TGTGCCAGCCTAGCTGGCGCGGGGACTGAAGCTTTCTTT. This codes for CASLAGAGTEAFF.